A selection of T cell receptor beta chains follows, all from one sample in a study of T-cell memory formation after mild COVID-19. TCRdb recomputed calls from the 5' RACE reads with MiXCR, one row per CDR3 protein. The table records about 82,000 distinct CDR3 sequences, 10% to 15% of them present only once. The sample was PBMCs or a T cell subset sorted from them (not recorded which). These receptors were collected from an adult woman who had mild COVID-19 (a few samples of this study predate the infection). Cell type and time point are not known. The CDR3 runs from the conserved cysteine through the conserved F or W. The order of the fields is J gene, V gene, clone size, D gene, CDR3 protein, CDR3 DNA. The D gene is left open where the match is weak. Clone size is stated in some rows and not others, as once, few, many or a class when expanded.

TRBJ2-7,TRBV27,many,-,CASSLGGDYEQYF,TGTGCCAGCAGTTTGGGCGGGGACTACGAGCAGTACTTC
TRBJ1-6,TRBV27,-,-,CASSWGGARDNSPLHF,TGTGCCAGCAGTTGGGGAGGGGCGCGGGACAATTCACCCCTCCACTTT
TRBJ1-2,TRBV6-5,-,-,CASSYSGIPGYTF,TGTGCCAGCAGTTACTCAGGGATCCCTGGCTACACCTTC
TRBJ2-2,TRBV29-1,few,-,CSVGETGELFF,TGCAGCGTTGGGGAGACCGGGGAGCTGTTTTTT
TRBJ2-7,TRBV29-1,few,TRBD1,CSAGGGTGAAYEQYF,TGCAGCGCGGGAGGGGGGACAGGGGCTGCCTACGAGCAGTACTTC
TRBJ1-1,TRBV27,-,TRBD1,CASSPTPHRGNTEAFF,TGTGCCAGCAGCCCAACTCCGCACAGGGGGAACACTGAAGCTTTCTTT
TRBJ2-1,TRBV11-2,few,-,CASSLIPAEQFF,TGTGCCAGCAGCCTCATTCCCGCGGAGCAGTTCTTC
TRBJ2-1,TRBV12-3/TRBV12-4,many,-,CASSQTREQFF,TGTGCCAGCAGCCAGACTCGAGAGCAGTTCTTC
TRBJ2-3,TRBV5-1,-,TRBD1,CASSFGQGADTQYF,TGCGCCAGCAGCTTTGGACAGGGGGCAGATACGCAGTATTTT
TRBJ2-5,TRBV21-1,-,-,CASSESAVGTQYF,TGTGCCAGCAGCGAGTCGGCGGTGGGGACCCAGTACTTC
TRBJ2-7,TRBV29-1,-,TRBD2,CSVALGTSASPYEQYF,TGCAGCGTTGCGTTAGGGACTAGCGCTTCACCCTACGAGCAGTACTTC
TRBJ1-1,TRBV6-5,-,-,CASSPSRRGLAEAFF,TGTGCCAGCAGCCCCTCGAGGCGCGGGCTAGCTGAAGCTTTCTTT
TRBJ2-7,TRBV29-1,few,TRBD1,CSVLTGGWEQYF,TGCAGCGTACTGACAGGGGGCTGGGAGCAGTACTTC
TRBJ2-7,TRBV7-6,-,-,CASSLMTASFHEKYF,TGTGCCAGCAGCTTAATGACAGCCTCTTTCCACGAGAAGTACTTC
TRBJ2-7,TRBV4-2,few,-,CASSPGVNEQYF,TGTGCCAGCAGCCCAGGTGTGAACGAGCAGTACTTC
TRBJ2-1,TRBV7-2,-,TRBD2,CASSPLAGVSYNEQFF,TGTGCCAGCAGCCCTCTAGCGGGGGTCTCCTACAATGAGCAGTTCTTC
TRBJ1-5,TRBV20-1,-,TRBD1,CSARDRDSLLGQPQHF,TGCAGTGCTAGAGACCGGGACAGCCTATTGGGTCAGCCCCAGCATTTT
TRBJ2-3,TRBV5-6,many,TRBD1,CASSSPDRELTDTQYF,TGTGCCAGCAGCAGCCCGGACAGGGAACTAACAGATACGCAGTATTTT
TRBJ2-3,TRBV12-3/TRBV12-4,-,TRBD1,CASSPGTGEGTDTQYF,TGTGCCAGCAGTCCAGGGACAGGGGAAGGCACAGATACGCAGTATTTT
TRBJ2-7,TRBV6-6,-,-,CASSYGLRIRDEGSEQYF,TGTGCCAGCAGTTACGGGTTACGAATCCGGGACGAGGGTAGCGAGCAGTACTTC
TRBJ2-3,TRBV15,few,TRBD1,CATSRVGQVTDTQYF,TGTGCCACCAGCAGAGTGGGACAGGTTACAGATACGCAGTATTTT
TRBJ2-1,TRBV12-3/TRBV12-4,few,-,CASSRVNEQFF,TGTGCCAGCAGCCGGGTCAATGAGCAGTTCTTC
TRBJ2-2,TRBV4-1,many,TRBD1,CASSPLTGVGTGELFF,TGCGCCAGCAGCCCCCTGACAGGGGTGGGCACCGGGGAGCTGTTTTTT
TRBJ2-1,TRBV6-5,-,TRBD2,CASSYSNLIAGGYNEQFF,TGTGCCAGCAGTTACTCGAATTTAATAGCGGGAGGGTACAATGAGCAGTTCTTC
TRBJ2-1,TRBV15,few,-,CATSRVTAYNEQFF,TGTGCCACCAGCAGAGTCACAGCCTACAATGAGCAGTTCTTC
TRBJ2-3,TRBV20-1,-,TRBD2,CSATPSGVEDTQYF,TGCAGTGCTACGCCCAGCGGGGTAGAAGATACGCAGTATTTT
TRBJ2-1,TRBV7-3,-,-,CASGQYNEQFF,TGTGCCAGCGGACAGTACAATGAGCAGTTCTTC
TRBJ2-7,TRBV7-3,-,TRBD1,CASSATGTGSVQYF,TGTGCCAGCAGTGCGACCGGGACAGGGTCGGTGCAGTACTTC
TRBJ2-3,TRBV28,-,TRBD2,CASTESGSRTDTQYF,TGTGCCAGCACTGAGAGCGGGAGTCGCACAGATACGCAGTATTTT
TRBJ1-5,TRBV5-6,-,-,CASSSLGRPQHF,TGTGCCAGCAGCTCCTTAGGAAGGCCCCAGCATTTT
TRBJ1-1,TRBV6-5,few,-,CASLDRDLDTEAFF,TGTGCCAGTCTAGACAGAGACCTGGACACTGAAGCTTTCTTT
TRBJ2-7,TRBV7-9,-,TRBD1,CASSAANRGPSSYEQYF,TGTGCCAGCAGCGCTGCCAACAGGGGCCCTAGCTCCTACGAGCAGTACTTC
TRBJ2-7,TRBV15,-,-,CATSRDPPAKGYDEQYF,TGTGCCACCAGCAGAGATCCCCCCGCGAAGGGATACGACGAGCAGTACTTC
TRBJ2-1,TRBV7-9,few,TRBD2,CASSSGLGEQFF,TGTGCCAGCAGCTCGGGACTAGGTGAGCAGTTCTTC
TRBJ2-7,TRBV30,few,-,CARINFRWGHEQYF,TGTGCCCGAATAAACTTCCGATGGGGGCACGAGCAGTACTTC
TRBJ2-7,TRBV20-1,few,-,CSARDASSYEQYF,TGCAGTGCTAGGGACGCCAGCTCCTACGAGCAGTACTTC
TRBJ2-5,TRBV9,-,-,CASSVASWTGGETQYF,TGTGCCAGCAGCGTAGCTTCATGGACAGGAGGGGAGACCCAGTACTTC
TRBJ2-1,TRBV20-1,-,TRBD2,CSALTAGEPYSYNEQFF,TGCAGTGCCCTGACAGCGGGGGAACCCTACTCCTACAATGAGCAGTTCTTC
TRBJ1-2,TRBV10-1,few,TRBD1,CASSRDRVYGYTF,TGCGCCAGCAGTCGGGACAGGGTTTATGGCTACACCTTC
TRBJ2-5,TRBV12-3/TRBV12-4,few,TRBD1,CASSLDRGLKETQYF,TGTGCCAGCAGCCTTGACAGGGGGTTAAAAGAGACCCAGTACTTC